This entry lists 13 T cell receptor beta chains sequenced from one sample in a study of post-analysis software for immune sequencing data. Study conclusions and caveats: Five or six TRBV segments appeared more often in patients than in controls, and TRBV5-6, TRBV5-1 and TRBV20-1 were among these.

The antigens of these receptors remain unknown. Unique-molecular-identifier-tagged TCR beta cDNA libraries were used. In TCRdb, the PCR reads were re-called with MiXCR into one record per CDR3 protein. The sample holds about 570,000 distinct CDR3 sequences, about a third seen once. The sequenced sample consisted of blood. These receptors originate from a girl under 18 with multiple sclerosis.

A few counts support this clonotype. The chain is built from TRBV9 and TRBJ2-7; 9 bases are a match to TRBD2. Trimming cost V 0 bases and J 5 bases; bases outside gene matches: 3. Germline CDR1 SGDLS, CDR2 YYNGEE. The CDR3 has 14 residues. The CDR3 sequence is CASSVGAGGDEQYF. DNA for the CDR3: TGTGCCAGCAGCGTAGGGGCGGGGGGGGACGAGCAGTACTTC.

This clonotype has only a few counts. The rearrangement joins TRBV5-6 to TRBJ2-5; either TRBD1 or TRBD2 may supply D (5 bases each). Trimming stripped 0 bases from V and 5 bases from J, with 14 bases between. The CDR3 contains 15 residues. Per the germline V gene, CDR1 is SGHDT and CDR2 is YYEEEE. CDR3 amino acids: CASSLGPVGAETQYF. CDR3 coding DNA: TGTGCCAGCAGCTTGGGGCCGGTCGGGGCTGAGACCCAGTACTTC. The complete variable domain, with remaining parts taken from reference TRBV5-6 and TRBJ2-5, reads DAGVTQSPTHLIKTRGQQVTLRCSPKSGHDTVSWYQQALGQGPQFIFQYYEEEERQRGNFPDRFSGHQFPNYSSELNVNALLLGDSALYLCASSLGPVGAETQYFGPGTRLLVL.

This clonotype was counted ten times or more. CDR3 amino acids: CASSYRGRETQYF. Here the CDR3 DNA reads TGTGCCAGCAGTTACAGGGGGCGAGAGACCCAGTACTTC. The J gene is TRBJ2-5, the V gene TRBV7-2, with 9 bases lining up with TRBD1. With 6 bases clipped from V and 4 bases from J, the junction kept 3 bases outside the gene matches. Germline loops: CDR1 SGHTA, CDR2 FQGNSA. The CDR3 runs 13 residues. The complete variable domain, with remaining parts taken from reference TRBV7-2 and TRBJ2-5, reads GAGVSQSPSNKVTEKGKDVELRCDPISGHTALYWYRQSLGQGLEFLIYFQGNSAPDKSGLPSDRFSAERTGGSVSTLTIQRTQQEDSAVYLCASSYRGRETQYFGPGTRLLVL.

This clonotype was counted a few times. The genes are TRBV10-3 and TRBJ2-1, with 9 bases identical to TRBD1. Per the germline V gene, CDR1 is ENHRY and CDR2 is SYGVKD. The CDR3 runs 16 residues. Germline trimming cut 7 bases from V and 0 bases from J; bases unmatched to any gene: 7. DNA of the CDR3: TGTGCCATCACCGGGACAGGGAAGGGCTCCTACAATGAGCAGTTCTTC. Its translation is CAITGTGKGSYNEQFF.

There are a few counts of this clonotype. This chain links TRBV5-1 with TRBJ1-2; D ambiguous. Trimming stripped 4 bases from V and 0 bases from J, with 13 bases between. The CDR3 sequence is 15 residues long. The germline V gene encodes CDR1 SGHRS and CDR2 YFSETQ. CDR3 protein: CASSPLGLANYGYTF. DNA of the CDR3: TGCGCCAGCAGCCCGTTGGGCCTTGCTAACTATGGCTACACCTTC.

This clonotype has just a few counts. The chain combines TRBV5-1 with TRBJ2-3; D is ambiguous. The V end lost 0 bases, the J end lost 0 bases, and 14 bases lay between the germline ends. Germline loops: CDR1 SGHRS, CDR2 YFSETQ. The CDR3 totals 17 residues. CDR3 DNA: TGCGCCAGCAGCTTGGCTTTAGGCATCTCTAGCACAGATACGCAGTATTTT. Protein: CASSLALGISSTDTQYF.

The chain joins TRBV18 to TRBJ2-4; no clear D gene. The last part of the DNA fits TRBJ2-7 better; the J call may be wrong. Germline lookup yields CDR1 KGHSH and CDR2 LQKENI. CDR3 size: 13 residues. CDR3 loop: CASSPGQPYEQYF. CDR3 sequence (DNA): TGTGCCAGCTCACCAGGGCAGCCTTACGAGCAGTACTTC.

The V gene is TRBV7-9, the J gene TRBJ2-7, with TRBD2 matching over 9 bases. This CDR3 comprises 15 residues. V was pared by 3 bases and J by 3 bases, with 6 bases of the junction left unmatched. CDR1 and CDR2 (germline): SEHNR, FQNEAQ (reference sequence). Here the CDR3 DNA reads TGTGCCAGCAGCTTCTCGGGGCGGGGGGGCTACGAGCAGTACTTC. It encodes CASSFSGRGGYEQYF.

The J gene is TRBJ2-5, the V gene TRBV15; possibly TRBD2 for D (6 bases). Germline CDR1 is LNHNV and CDR2 is YYDKDF (reference sequence). V was clipped by 0 bases and J by 0 bases, with 17 bases between them. This CDR3 region has 18 residues. The CDR3: CATSRDYKGLRYQETQYF. For the CDR3, the DNA is TGTGCCACCAGCAGAGATTATAAGGGACTCCGGTACCAAGAGACCCAGTACTTC.

V is TRBV12-3 or TRBV12-4 and J is TRBJ1-2; TRBD1 might be the D (5 bases). CDR3 length equals 13 residues. Trimming shortened V by 1 base and J by 6 bases, and 9 bases separated the two germline ends. CDR3 amino acids: CASSLGQKDGYTF. The DNA of the CDR3 is TGTGCCAGCAGTTTAGGACAGAAAGATGGCTACACCTTC.

The rearrangement joins TRBV15 to TRBJ2-1, with 11 positions matching TRBD2. Germline trimming cut 1 base from V and 10 bases from J; bases unmatched to any gene: 6. The CDR3 runs to 15 residues. Germline CDR1 reads LNHNV; CDR2 reads YYDKDF (reference sequence). CDR3 nucleotide sequence: TGTGCCACCAGCAGAGGTAGCGGGGGGGCCCAGGAGCAGTTCTTC. Translating gives CATSRGSGGAQEQFF.

V and J are TRBV2 and TRBJ2-3; 15 bases are a match to TRBD2. Unmatched junction bases numbered 8, after V lost 5 bases and J lost 2 bases. Germline assignment: CDR1 SNHLY and CDR2 FYNNEI. The CDR3 runs to 18 residues. The CDR3 here is CASSPGTSGGPNTDTQYF. Here the CDR3 DNA reads TGTGCCAGCAGTCCCGGGACTAGCGGGGGGCCTAACACAGATACGCAGTATTTT. Complete variable domain (other parts from reference TRBV2 and TRBJ2-3): EPEVTQTPSHQVTQMGQEVILRCVPISNHLYFYWYRQILGQKVEFLVSFYNNEISEKSEIFDDQFSVERPDGSNFTLKIRSTKLEDSAMYFCASSPGTSGGPNTDTQYFGPGTRLTVL.

J is TRBJ2-5 and V is TRBV6-6; 9 positions match TRBD1. Germline V CDR1 and CDR2: MNHNY, SVGAGI (reference sequence). V shed 7 bases, J shed 7 bases, and the junction held 7 bases outside the gene matches. This CDR3 region has 13 residues. The CDR3 loop reads CASKWTGEGTQYF. CDR3 bases: TGTGCCAGCAAGTGGACAGGGGAAGGGACCCAGTACTTC.